This note documents a single TCR beta chain sequence. The source of the sample is a study of blood T cell repertoires in COVID-19. The wider study: Specimens from acute and convalescent COVID-19 originated in the United States, Italy and Spain. T cells, B-cell-depleted T cells, or PBMCs provided the cDNA or gDNA that served as material.

Germline-derived CDR1 and CDR2 are MNHEY and SMNVEV (reference sequence). CDR3 length: 16 amino acids. V shed 4 bases, J shed 0 bases, and the junction held 6 bases outside the gene matches. Seattle participants joined during active infection and were tracked over time. Methods used by the authors: Estimation of nucleated cell counts relied on the amplification of reference gene primers. Generated by immunoSEQ multiplex PCR, the TCRdb table keeps only in-frame clones and is missing some. The V and J calls and clone size are taken from that table; D and trimming were inferred from the DNA. Of some 290,000 clones listed, under 90% were seen once; the top ten hold less than 3%.

The V gene is TRBV27, the J gene TRBJ1-1, with TRBD1 matching over 9 bases. The sample consisted of peripheral blood. This clonotype was obtained from a woman in her thirties with COVID-19, enrolled during active disease. The CDR3 DNA sequence: TGTGCCAGCAGTTGGGACAGGGAGGGGATGAACACTGAAGCTTTCTTT. It codes for CASSWDREGMNTEAFF.